This T cell receptor beta chain was recovered during a study of spatial heterogeneity in lung cancer. Germline V gene data show CDR1 as KGHDR and CDR2 as SFDVKD. The V and J ends lost 3 bases and 5 bases, in that order; junction bases with no gene match: 7. This CDR3 is built from 17 residues. The sample holds a few counts of this clonotype. With the library built for alpha chains, this beta chain is off target and its frequency is not meaningful. TCRdb re-called the 5' RACE reads through MiXCR, storing one row per CDR3 protein. Of under 4,000 distinct CDR3 sequences listed, about 31% are singletons. Time point here: sample taken at primary tumor resection. Tumor, nontumor lung or frozen PBMC supplied whole RNA that was sequenced unsorted.

This sequence joins TRBV24-1 and TRBJ2-1; 12 positions match TRBD2. This material consisted of PBMCs, taken at surgery. The sequence came from a female donor with early-stage non-small cell lung cancer. CDR3 sequence: CATSDRTSGARDNEQFF. The CDR3 nucleotides are TGTGCCACCAGTGATCGGACTAGCGGGGCCCGGGACAATGAGCAGTTCTTC.